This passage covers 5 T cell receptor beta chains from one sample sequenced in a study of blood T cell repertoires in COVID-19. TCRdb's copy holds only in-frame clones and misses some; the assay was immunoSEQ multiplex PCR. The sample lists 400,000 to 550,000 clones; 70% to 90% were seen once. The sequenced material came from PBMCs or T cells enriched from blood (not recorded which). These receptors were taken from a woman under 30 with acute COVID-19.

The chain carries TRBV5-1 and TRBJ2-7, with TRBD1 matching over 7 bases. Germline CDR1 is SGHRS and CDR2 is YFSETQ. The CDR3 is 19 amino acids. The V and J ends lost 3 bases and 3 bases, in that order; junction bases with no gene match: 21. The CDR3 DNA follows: TGCGCCAGCAGCTACATGACAGGGTTGAATGGTATGGTGTTCTACGAGCAGTACTTC. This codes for CASSYMTGLNGMVFYEQYF.

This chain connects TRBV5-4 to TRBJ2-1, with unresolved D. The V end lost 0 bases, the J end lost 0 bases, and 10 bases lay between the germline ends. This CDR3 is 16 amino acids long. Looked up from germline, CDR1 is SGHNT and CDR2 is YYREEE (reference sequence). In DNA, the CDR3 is TGTGCCAGCAGCTTGGCCAGGTTAAGCTCCTACAATGAGCAGTTCTTC. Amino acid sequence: CASSLARLSSYNEQFF.

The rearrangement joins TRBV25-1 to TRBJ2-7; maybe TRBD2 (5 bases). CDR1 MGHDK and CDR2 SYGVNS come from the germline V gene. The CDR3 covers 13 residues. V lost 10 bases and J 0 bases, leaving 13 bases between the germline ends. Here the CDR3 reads CATLGENSYEQYF. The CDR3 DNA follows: TGTGCCACCCTGGGAGAGAACTCCTACGAGCAGTACTTC.

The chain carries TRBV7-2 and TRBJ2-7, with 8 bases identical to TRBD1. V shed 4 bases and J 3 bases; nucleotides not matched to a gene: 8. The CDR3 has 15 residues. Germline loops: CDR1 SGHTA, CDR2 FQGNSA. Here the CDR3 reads CASSSRQGSFYEQYF. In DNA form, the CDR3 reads TGTGCCAGCAGCTCCAGACAGGGGTCCTTCTACGAGCAGTACTTC.

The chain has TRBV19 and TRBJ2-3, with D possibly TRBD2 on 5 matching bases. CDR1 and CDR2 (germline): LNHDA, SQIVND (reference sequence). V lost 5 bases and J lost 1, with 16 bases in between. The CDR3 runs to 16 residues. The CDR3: CASSPSAPRGTDTQYF. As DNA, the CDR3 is TGTGCCAGTAGTCCCTCAGCCCCGAGGGGCACAGATACGCAGTATTTT.